These 27 T cell receptor beta chains were all obtained from the same sample, sequenced in a study of early T cells in non-severe SARS-CoV-2 infection. MiXCR, applied by TCRdb to the 5' RACE reads, yields one record per CDR3 protein. The sample lists about 69,000 distinct CDR3 sequences; approximately 14% were seen once. Sequencing used whole blood. The receptors stem from an adult who was a healthcare worker with PCR-confirmed SARS-CoV-2 infection or an uninfected control (not recorded which).

V is TRBV9 and J is TRBJ1-2; 9 nucleotides agree with TRBD1. CDR3 length: 14 amino acids. Germline V gene sequence: CDR1 SGDLS, CDR2 YYNGEE. V shed 7 bases, J shed 3 bases, and the junction held 7 bases outside the gene matches. The DNA for the CDR3 is TGTGCCAGCGGAAGGGACAGGGTGGACTATGGCTACACCTTC. Translation gives CASGRDRVDYGYTF.

This clonotype was seen ten or more times. The gene calls are TRBV12-3 or TRBV12-4 and TRBJ1-5; D is uncertain. The CDR3 covers 13 residues. V gave up 2 bases and J gave up 2 bases, with 4 bases separating them. In DNA form, the CDR3 reads TGTGCCAGCAGTTTACGGGGCAATCAGCCCCAGCATTTT. Translated: CASSLRGNQPQHF.

This chain uses TRBV20-1 with TRBJ2-1; weak D call: TRBD2 (5 bases). Germline lookup yields CDR1 DFQATT and CDR2 SNEGSKA (reference sequence). This CDR3 is 16 amino acids long. V lost 0 bases, J lost 2 bases, and 14 bases lay in between. The CDR3 here is CSARDRDSATYNEQFF. In nucleotides, the CDR3 is TGCAGTGCTAGAGATCGTGATAGCGCAACCTACAATGAGCAGTTCTTC.

This clonotype came up many times. This chain joins TRBV6-5 and TRBJ2-6; the D is unclear. The germline V and J ends were trimmed by 0 bases and 0 bases, with 9 bases remaining between them. Germline assignment: CDR1 MNHEY and CDR2 SVGAGI. CDR3 length equals 17 residues. CDR3 residues: CASSYSNSFSGANVLTF. CDR3 sequence (DNA): TGTGCCAGCAGTTACTCCAACAGCTTCTCTGGGGCCAACGTCCTGACTTTC.

The chain has TRBV5-1 and TRBJ2-7; a weak D match, TRBD2 (6 bases). The CDR3 has 13 amino acids. Trimming left V 3 bases short and J 3 bases short, with 10 bases between. In germline, CDR1 is SGHRS, CDR2 YFSETQ. CDR3 protein: CASSSGLLYEQYF. The DNA of the CDR3 is TGCGCCAGCAGCTCCGGACTACTCTACGAGCAGTACTTC.

This clonotype has a count of ten or more. The genes are TRBV9 and TRBJ1-1, with TRBD1 matching over 7 bases. The J segment lost 4 bases and the V segment lost 4 bases, leaving 4 bases of the junction unmatched. Germline V gene data show CDR1 as SGDLS and CDR2 as YYNGEE. There are 13 residues in the CDR3. The CDR3 reads CASSRGRVTEAFF. CDR3 DNA sequence: TGTGCCAGCAGCAGGGGGCGCGTCACTGAAGCTTTCTTT.

This sequence joins TRBV29-1 and TRBJ2-5; D is perhaps TRBD1 or TRBD2 (5 bases each). CDR3 length equals 12 residues. Germline CDR1 is SQVTM and CDR2 is ANQGSEA. V lost 4 bases to trimming and J lost 5 bases, with 11 bases between them. The CDR3 loop reads CSVGRDRETQYF. CDR3 DNA sequence: TGCAGCGTTGGCCGGGACCGGGAGACCCAGTACTTC.

This clonotype was counted only a few times. This chain connects TRBV30 to TRBJ2-3, with no clear D. Trimming cost V 0 bases and J 10 bases, with 8 bases left between them. This CDR3 spans 11 amino acids. Germline V gene data show CDR1 as GTSNPN and CDR2 as SVGIG (reference sequence). Here the CDR3 reads CAWSVSLAQYF. The CDR3 DNA is TGTGCCTGGAGTGTATCCCTTGCGCAGTATTTT.

The sample holds a few counts of this clonotype. V is TRBV29-1 and J is TRBJ1-1, with a possible D match to TRBD1 (6 bases). In germline, CDR1 is SQVTM, CDR2 ANQGSEA. CDR3 size: 12 residues. Here the CDR3 reads CRAGAAYTEAFF. The CDR3 nucleotides read TGCAGGGCGGGGGCAGCCTACACTGAAGCTTTCTTT.

This clonotype showed up many times. The V gene is TRBV21-1, the J gene TRBJ1-2. TRBV21-1 is recorded as a pseudogene. The CDR3 consists of 14 residues. The CDR3 is CASSLTEAAYGYTF. CDR3 coding DNA: TGTGCCAGCAGCTTAACAGAGGCGGCCTATGGCTACACCTTC.

The chain employs TRBV5-8 and TRBJ2-4; 8 positions match TRBD1. The CDR3 consists of 16 residues. V lost 4 bases and J lost 2; bases outside the gene matches: 8. Germline lookup yields CDR1 SGHTS and CDR2 YDEGEE. The CDR3 coding sequence is TGTGCCAGCAGCATAGACAGGGGAAAATCCAAAAACATTCAGTACTTC. Translating gives CASSIDRGKSKNIQYF.

DNA for the CDR3: TGCAGCGTACCGGGCTACACCTTC. Amino acid sequence: CSVPGYTF. The rearrangement uses TRBV29-1 and TRBJ1-2; no reliable D call. The CDR3 loop spans 8 amino acids. Trimming took 6 bases from V and 8 from J, leaving 4 bases between them. CDR1 SQVTM and CDR2 ANQGSEA come from the germline V gene.

This chain connects TRBV29-1 to TRBJ2-5; 7 bases map to TRBD2. The CDR3 extends over 13 amino acids. In germline, CDR1 is SQVTM, CDR2 ANQGSEA. J was trimmed by 5 bases and V by 4 bases; bases with no gene match: 7. The CDR3 sequence: CSVVGSGGETQYF. The DNA of the CDR3 is TGCAGCGTTGTGGGTTCCGGGGGGGAGACCCAGTACTTC.

This clonotype was counted only a few times. J is TRBJ1-2 and V is TRBV10-1; D is unclear. Germline CDR1 reads WNHNN; CDR2 reads SYGVQD (reference sequence). V dropped 3 bases and J dropped 4 bases, with 9 bases sitting between them. The CDR3 totals 13 residues. This CDR3 reads CASSDQESYGYTF. The CDR3, as DNA: TGCGCCAGCAGTGACCAGGAGTCCTATGGCTACACCTTC.

This clonotype was seen many times. The chain is built from TRBV28 and TRBJ2-7, with D tentatively TRBD1 (5 bases). V lost 2 bases, J lost 0 bases, and 11 bases lay in between. Germline CDR1 is MDHEN and CDR2 is SYDVKM. The CDR3 length is 15 residues. The CDR3 nucleotides are TGTGCCAGCAGTTTAACCCGTCAGGGCTCCTACGAGCAGTACTTC. Its translation: CASSLTRQGSYEQYF.

This clonotype was observed at least ten times. This chain links TRBV12-3 or TRBV12-4 with TRBJ2-1; 8 bases align to TRBD1. Unmatched junction bases numbered 7, after V lost 5 bases and J lost 7 bases. The CDR3 has 14 residues. The CDR3 sequence is CASSLRQGWNEQFF. The CDR3 coding sequence is TGTGCCAGCAGTCTCCGACAGGGGTGGAATGAGCAGTTCTTC.

This clonotype was seen at least ten times. The chain combines TRBV11-1 with TRBJ2-5; D is ambiguous. Trimming left V 5 bases short and J 5 bases short, with 15 bases between. Germline CDR1 reads SGHAT; CDR2 reads FQDESV (reference sequence). The CDR3 contains 14 residues. Written as DNA, the CDR3 is TGTGCCAGCAGCCTCGGGTTAGATTTGGAGACCCAGTACTTC. As protein: CASSLGLDLETQYF.

This clonotype was seen many times. V and J are TRBV12-3 or TRBV12-4 and TRBJ2-7, with a possible D match to TRBD2 (6 bases). The V end was cut by 6 bases, the J end by 0 bases, with 9 bases between. This CDR3 spans 13 amino acids. CDR3 in DNA: TGTGCCAGCAGGGGACTTCGCTCCTACGAGCAGTACTTC. The encoded protein is CASRGLRSYEQYF.

The chain links TRBV7-7 to TRBJ2-1, with 8 bases aligning to TRBD2. V was pared by 2 bases and J by 8 bases, with 8 bases of the junction left unmatched. In germline, CDR1 is SSHAT, CDR2 FNYEAQ (reference sequence). The CDR3 runs 15 residues. The CDR3 sequence is CASSLPGLVRYEQFF. CDR3 DNA sequence: TGTGCCAGCAGCTTACCGGGACTAGTTCGGTATGAGCAGTTCTTC.

Only a few counts were recorded for this clonotype. The V gene is TRBV28, the J gene TRBJ1-6; D ambiguous. Germline V lookup: CDR1 MDHEN, CDR2 SYDVKM. The CDR3 covers 15 residues. V lost 5 bases to trimming and J lost 8 bases, with 16 bases between them. In DNA form, the CDR3 reads TGTGCCAGCAGTCCCCGGGCAGCGCCAGATTCACCCCTCCACTTT. Its protein product is CASSPRAAPDSPLHF.

This clonotype appeared a few times. The chain is built from TRBV19 and TRBJ2-1; no clear D gene. This CDR3 contains 14 residues. Trimming left V 8 bases short and J 0 bases short, with 11 bases between. Germline V gene data show CDR1 as LNHDA and CDR2 as SQIVND (reference sequence). The CDR3 nucleotides are TGTGCCAGTGGCGCGATTAGCTCCTACAATGAGCAGTTCTTC. Translated: CASGAISSYNEQFF. The full variable domain, its missing parts supplied by reference TRBV19 and TRBJ2-1, is DGGITQSPKYLFRKEGQNVTLSCEQNLNHDAMYWYRQDPGQGLRLIYYSQIVNDFQKGDIAEGYSVSREKKESFPLTVTSAQKNPTAFYLCASGAISSYNEQFFGPGTRLTVL.

There are a few counts of this clonotype. V and J are TRBV20-1 and TRBJ1-5; 7 nucleotides agree with TRBD1. The CDR3 totals 15 residues. Germline CDR1 and CDR2: DFQATT and SNEGSKA (reference sequence). V shed 6 bases and J 5 bases; nucleotides not matched to a gene: 13. This CDR3 reads CSALSLGQRDQPQHF. CDR3 DNA: TGCAGTGCGCTATCACTGGGACAGCGAGATCAGCCCCAGCATTTT.

Ten or more counts support this clonotype. This chain connects TRBV28 to TRBJ2-2; D gene uncertain. The germline CDR1 and CDR2 sequences are MDHEN and SYDVKM. This CDR3 spans 11 amino acids. V was shortened by 6 bases and J by 3 bases, with 2 bases between the two germline ends. DNA for the CDR3: TGTGCCAGCAGGGACACCGGGGAGCTGTTTTTT. Translation gives CASRDTGELFF.

This clonotype was detected only a few times. V is TRBV20-1 and J is TRBJ2-7; 11 nucleotides align to TRBD1. Trimming cost V 0 bases and J 2 bases; bases outside gene matches: 3. The CDR3 sequence is 15 residues long. Germline assignment: CDR1 DFQATT and CDR2 SNEGSKA (reference sequence). The CDR3 spells CSARDGTGGAYEQYF. In DNA form, the CDR3 reads TGCAGTGCTAGAGATGGGACAGGGGGTGCCTACGAGCAGTACTTC.

The chain has TRBV11-2 and TRBJ2-1, with TRBD1 identical over 7 bases. Germline values: CDR1 SGHAT, CDR2 FQNNGV. The CDR3 has 15 residues. J gave up 4 bases and V 10 bases, and 13 bases lay outside the gene matches. The CDR3 nucleotides read TGTGCCAATTCGCAATACAGGGGAACATACAATGAGCAGTTCTTC. Translating it yields CANSQYRGTYNEQFF.

This clonotype was found many times. This rearrangement joins TRBV10-3 to TRBJ2-1; the D is unclear. Looked up from germline, CDR1 is ENHRY and CDR2 is SYGVKD. The CDR3 extends over 11 amino acids. V lost 7 bases, J lost 7 bases, and 8 bases lay in between. The CDR3 loop reads CAIKGINEQFF. As DNA, the CDR3 is TGTGCCATCAAAGGGATTAATGAGCAGTTCTTC.

CDR3 loop: CASSLLFATREVEQFF. The CDR3, as DNA: TGTGCCAGCAGCTTACTGTTTGCGACCCGTGAGGTGGAGCAGTTCTTC. The rearrangement links TRBV11-2 to TRBJ2-1; D remains unclear. Germline lookup yields CDR1 SGHAT and CDR2 FQNNGV. The V and J ends lost 2 bases and 10 bases respectively, with 21 bases between them. The CDR3 has 16 residues.